A selection of T cell receptor beta chains follows, all from one sample in a study of T-cell memory formation after mild COVID-19. TCRdb independently ran MiXCR on the 5' RACE reads; one entry per CDR3 protein. Of more than 400,000 distinct CDR3 sequences listed, about 20% were seen once; the top ten hold roughly an eighth. The sequenced material came from PBMCs or a T cell subset sorted from them (not recorded which). The receptors here all came from an adult woman who had mild COVID-19 (a few samples of this study predate the infection). Cell type and time point are not known. Each CDR3 is given with its conserved first and last residue. A D gene is named only where the DNA matches it firmly. The size entry is marked missing in some rows and otherwise reads once, few, many or a size class.

clone_size	v_call	j_call	d_call	cdr3_nt	cdr3_aa
few	TRBV27	TRBJ2-2	NA	TGTGCCAGCAGTTTATTCGCGGGCGGGGAGCTGTTTTTT	CASSLFAGGELFF
NA	TRBV7-2	TRBJ2-1	TRBD2	TGTGCCAGCAGCTCCTCGGCGGGAGTCACCTACAATGAGCAGTTCTTC	CASSSSAGVTYNEQFF
NA	TRBV18	TRBJ1-3	NA	TGTGCCAGCTCACCACAGGGACCCTCTGGAAACACCATATATTTT	CASSPQGPSGNTIYF
NA	TRBV24-1	TRBJ1-2	TRBD1	TGTGCCACCAGTGACACCTGGACAGGGGGTAACTATGGCTACACCTTC	CATSDTWTGGNYGYTF
NA	TRBV4-2	TRBJ2-3	NA	TGTGCCAGCAGCCAATGGGACGGGGCCACAGATACGCAGTATTTT	CASSQWDGATDTQYF
NA	TRBV12-3/TRBV12-4	TRBJ2-7	NA	TGTGCCAGCAGTTTACTCGGGAGAATGTACCAGCAGTACTTC	CASSLLGRMYQQYF
few	TRBV29-1	TRBJ2-1	TRBD2	TGCAGCGCCCAATCGGGACTAGCGGGAGATGAGCAGTTCTTC	CSAQSGLAGDEQFF
few	TRBV5-1	TRBJ2-2	NA	TGCGCCAGCAGCTCGGACCTACGGGACATACTCACCGGGGAGCTGTTTTTT	CASSSDLRDILTGELFF
NA	TRBV27	TRBJ1-4	NA	TGTGCCAGCAGCATAACTGAAAAACTGTTTTTT	CASSITEKLFF
few	TRBV4-2	TRBJ2-7	TRBD2	TGTGCCAGCAGCACAGCGGGAGCGAACTCCTACGAGCAGTACTTC	CASSTAGANSYEQYF
few	TRBV12-3/TRBV12-4	TRBJ2-1	TRBD2	TGTGCCAGCAGTTTCGGCCTAGCGGGAGTAGGTGGGCAGTTCTTC	CASSFGLAGVGGQFF
few	TRBV20-1	TRBJ2-7	NA	TGCAGTGCTAGAGATCTTTGGGAGGGGGCAAATGAGCAGTACTTC	CSARDLWEGANEQYF
few	TRBV12-3/TRBV12-4	TRBJ1-2	TRBD1	TGTGCCAGCAGTTTTGAGACAGGGAACTATGGCTACACCTTC	CASSFETGNYGYTF
NA	TRBV7-9	TRBJ2-7	TRBD2	TGTGCCAGCAGCCTAGCCGGGACTAGCCTCTACGAGCAGTACTTC	CASSLAGTSLYEQYF
NA	TRBV29-1	TRBJ2-2	NA	TGCAGCGTTGAAGGAGGAGGCGGGGAGCTGTTTTTT	CSVEGGGGELFF
NA	TRBV15	TRBJ2-1	TRBD2	TGTGCCACCAGCACAGCGGGGGGCTACAATGAGCAGTTCTTC	CATSTAGGYNEQFF
NA	TRBV12-3/TRBV12-4	TRBJ1-6	NA	TGTGCCACGACCCGGGACCGTCGTTCACCCCTCCACTTT	CATTRDRRSPLHF
NA	TRBV7-9	TRBJ2-1	TRBD1	TGTGCCAGCAGCTACTCCAGGGGGCGAGAATACAATGAGCAGTTCTTC	CASSYSRGREYNEQFF
NA	TRBV11-3	TRBJ2-2	NA	TGTGCCAGCAGCTTACTTGGTCCAAACACCGGGGAGCTGTTTTTT	CASSLLGPNTGELFF
NA	TRBV30	TRBJ1-2	NA	TGTGCCTGGTCATGGTCTGTGGGCTGGGGTGGATACGGGGGCTACACCTTC	CAWSWSVGWGGYGGYTF
few	TRBV5-4	TRBJ2-5	NA	TGTGCCAGCAGCGGTTCCGAGCTCGAGACCCAGTACTTC	CASSGSELETQYF
few	TRBV20-1	TRBJ2-1	NA	TGCAGTGCTGGGAGCTCCTACAATGAGCAGTTCTTC	CSAGSSYNEQFF
few	TRBV9	TRBJ1-4	NA	TGTGCCAGCAGCGTAGGACAGGTACAGAATGAAAAACTGTTTTTT	CASSVGQVQNEKLFF
NA	TRBV15	TRBJ1-1	NA	TGTGCCACCAGTTGGGGGACTGAAGCTTTCTTT	CATSWGTEAFF
few	TRBV20-1	TRBJ1-2	NA	TGCAGTGCTAGAGACTCGACTTGGCAGGGCTACACCTTC	CSARDSTWQGYTF
NA	TRBV12-3/TRBV12-4	TRBJ2-3	NA	TGTGCCAGCAGTCATACTAGAGCGCAGTATTTT	CASSHTRAQYF
many	TRBV20-1	TRBJ2-7	TRBD1	TGCAGTGCTAGAGTCTCAGGGGGCGCAGACGAGCAGTACTTC	CSARVSGGADEQYF
few	TRBV20-1	TRBJ2-7	TRBD1	TGCAGTGCTAGACCTCACTCCCCCGGACAGGTAACCTACGAGCAGTACTTC	CSARPHSPGQVTYEQYF
few	TRBV7-6	TRBJ1-1	TRBD1	TGTGCCAGCAGCTTAGCGCAGGGGGGGGTCGCTGAAGCTTTCTTT	CASSLAQGGVAEAFF
few	TRBV7-9	TRBJ1-1	TRBD1	TGTGCCAGCAGCTTAACAAGGACAGGGGGCCGGATAACTGAAGCTTTCTTT	CASSLTRTGGRITEAFF
NA	TRBV19	TRBJ1-1	NA	TGTGCCAGTACCAAAGGGGGCACTGAAGCTTTCTTT	CASTKGGTEAFF
NA	TRBV6-1	TRBJ2-7	NA	TGTGCCAGCAGTGAAAGGCGGGGAAGGATATCCTACGAGCAGTACTTC	CASSERRGRISYEQYF
NA	TRBV10-3	TRBJ2-3	NA	TGTGCCATCAGTGAGCCGGACGTCGGAAGCACAGATACGCAGTATTTT	CAISEPDVGSTDTQYF
NA	TRBV5-1	TRBJ2-7	TRBD2	TGCGCCAGCAGCTTGAAGCGGGGGACTAGCGACGAGCAGTACTTC	CASSLKRGTSDEQYF
few	TRBV5-4	TRBJ1-6	NA	TGTGCCAGCAGCTCGGACAGAAGAAATTCACCCCTCCACTTT	CASSSDRRNSPLHF
NA	TRBV7-8	TRBJ2-7	TRBD1	TGTGCCAGCAGCACAACGACCGGGACAGGGGGCCACGAGCAGTACTTC	CASSTTTGTGGHEQYF
few	TRBV12-3/TRBV12-4	TRBJ2-7	NA	TGTGCCAGCAGTTTTCGCCGTACATCCTACGAGCAGTACTTC	CASSFRRTSYEQYF
few	TRBV4-3	TRBJ1-1	NA	TGCGCCAGCAGCCAAGGGGCACAGGTGAACACTGAAGCTTTCTTT	CASSQGAQVNTEAFF
many	TRBV7-9	TRBJ2-7	NA	TGTGCCAGCAGCTTAGGGGACACAGGTCCCTACGAGCAGTACTTC	CASSLGDTGPYEQYF
NA	TRBV20-1	TRBJ2-3	NA	TGCAGTGCTAGGCAAGCCCCAGATACGCAGTATTTT	CSARQAPDTQYF
NA	TRBV25-1	TRBJ2-2	NA	TGTGCCAGCAGTGAATACTCAAGACACACCGGGGAGCTGTTTTTT	CASSEYSRHTGELFF
once	TRBV5-6	TRBJ2-2	NA	TGTGCCAGCAGGGGTAACAGGGTCGGCACCGGGGAGCTGTTTTTT	CASRGNRVGTGELFF
many	TRBV4-2	TRBJ2-3	NA	TGTGCCAGCAGCCCGGTGAAGCGGTTCCCCCCAGATACGCAGTATTTT	CASSPVKRFPPDTQYF
few	TRBV6-2/TRBV6-3	TRBJ2-7	NA	TGTGCCAGCAGTTACTTCGTTGACAGGTTATACGAGCAGTACTTC	CASSYFVDRLYEQYF
few	TRBV10-3	TRBJ1-5	NA	TGTGCCTCAAGTAGGGGGACAAAAGGTCAGCCCCAGCATTTT	CASSRGTKGQPQHF
many	TRBV7-9	TRBJ1-1	NA	TGTGCCAGCAGCTTAGGTTTGTCGCAGGACACTGAAGCTTTCTTT	CASSLGLSQDTEAFF
few	TRBV20-1	TRBJ1-1	TRBD1	TGCAGTGCTAGGGAACTTGACAGGGTTTCAACGGCTTTCTTT	CSARELDRVSTAFF
few	TRBV15	TRBJ1-2	NA	TGTGCCACCAGCAGGGTACGGGATGCTTCGGATGGCTACACCTTC	CATSRVRDASDGYTF
few	TRBV12-3/TRBV12-4	TRBJ1-1	NA	TGTGCCAGCAGTGTGTGGGGCACTGAAGCTTTCTTT	CASSVWGTEAFF
few	TRBV5-1	TRBJ2-3	NA	TGCGCCAGCAGCTTGGGGGACCCCGCCCGAGATACGCAGTATTTT	CASSLGDPARDTQYF
few	TRBV7-9	TRBJ1-2	TRBD1	TGTGCCATCGAGAGACAGGGGGCCTTAGGCTACACCTTC	CAIERQGALGYTF
few	TRBV7-2	TRBJ2-5	NA	TGTGCCAGCAGCTTAGCACAGATTACGGAGGCGGCCCAGTACTTC	CASSLAQITEAAQYF
NA	TRBV5-1	TRBJ2-4	TRBD1	TGCGCCAGCAGCTTCGACAGGGAAAACATTCAGTACTTC	CASSFDRENIQYF